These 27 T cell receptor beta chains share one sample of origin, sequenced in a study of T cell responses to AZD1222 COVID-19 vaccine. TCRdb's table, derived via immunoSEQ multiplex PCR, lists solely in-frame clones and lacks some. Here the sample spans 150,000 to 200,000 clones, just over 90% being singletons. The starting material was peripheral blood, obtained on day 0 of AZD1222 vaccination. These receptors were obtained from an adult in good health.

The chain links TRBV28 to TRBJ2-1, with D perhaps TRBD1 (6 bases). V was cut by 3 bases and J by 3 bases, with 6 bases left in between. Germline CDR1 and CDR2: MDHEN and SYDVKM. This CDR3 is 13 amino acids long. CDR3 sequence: CASSLDSYNEQFF. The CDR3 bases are TGTGCCAGCAGTTTGGACAGCTACAATGAGCAGTTCTTC. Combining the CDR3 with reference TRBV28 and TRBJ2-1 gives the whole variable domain DVKVTQSSRYLVKRTGEKVFLECVQDMDHENMFWYRQDPGLGLRLIYFSYDVKMKEKGDIPEGYSVSREKKERFSLILESASTNQTSMYLCASSLDSYNEQFFGPGTRLTVL.

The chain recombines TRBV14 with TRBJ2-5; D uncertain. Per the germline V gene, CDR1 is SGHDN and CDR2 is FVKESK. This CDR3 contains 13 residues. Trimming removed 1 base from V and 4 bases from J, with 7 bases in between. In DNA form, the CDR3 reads TGTGCCAGCAGCCAAGTATCGCCAGAGACCCAGTACTTC. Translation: CASSQVSPETQYF.

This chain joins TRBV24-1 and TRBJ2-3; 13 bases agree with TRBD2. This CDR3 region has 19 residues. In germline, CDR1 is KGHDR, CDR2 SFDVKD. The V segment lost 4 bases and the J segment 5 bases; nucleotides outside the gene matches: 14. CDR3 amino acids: CATSDQIGTSGIAVDTQYF. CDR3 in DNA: TGTGCCACCAGTGACCAAATCGGGACTAGCGGGATTGCGGTAGATACGCAGTATTTT.

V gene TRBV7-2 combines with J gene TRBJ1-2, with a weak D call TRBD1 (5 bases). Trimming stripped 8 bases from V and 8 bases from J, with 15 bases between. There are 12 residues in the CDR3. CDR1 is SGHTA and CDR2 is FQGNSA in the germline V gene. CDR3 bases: TGTGCCAGCGATAGGGACCAAGCCGGCTACACCTTC. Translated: CASDRDQAGYTF.

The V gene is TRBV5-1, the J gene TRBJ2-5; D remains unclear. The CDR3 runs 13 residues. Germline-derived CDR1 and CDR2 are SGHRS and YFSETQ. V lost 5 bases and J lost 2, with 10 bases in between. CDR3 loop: CASRANPQETQYF. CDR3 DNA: TGCGCCAGCAGGGCTAATCCTCAAGAGACCCAGTACTTC.

CDR3 DNA sequence: TGTGCCAGCAGCAAAACGACAGCCTATGGCTACACCTTC. It codes for CASSKTTAYGYTF. This chain uses TRBV21-1 with TRBJ1-2; the table's D call of TRBD1 was not tested on the DNA. TRBV21-1 is recorded as a pseudogene. The CDR3 is made up of 13 amino acids.

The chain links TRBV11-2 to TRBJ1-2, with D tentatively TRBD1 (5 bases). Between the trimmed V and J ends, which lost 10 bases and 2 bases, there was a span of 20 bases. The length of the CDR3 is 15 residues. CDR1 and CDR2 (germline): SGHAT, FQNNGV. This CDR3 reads CATKETVEANYGYTF. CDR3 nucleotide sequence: TGTGCCACGAAAGAGACAGTAGAGGCGAACTATGGCTACACCTTC.

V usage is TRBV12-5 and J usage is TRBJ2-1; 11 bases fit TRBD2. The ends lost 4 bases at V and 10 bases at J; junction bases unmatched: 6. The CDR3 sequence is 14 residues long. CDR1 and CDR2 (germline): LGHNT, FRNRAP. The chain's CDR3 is CASGSSGGPTEQFF. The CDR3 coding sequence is TGTGCTAGTGGTTCTAGCGGGGGGCCTACCGAGCAGTTCTTC.

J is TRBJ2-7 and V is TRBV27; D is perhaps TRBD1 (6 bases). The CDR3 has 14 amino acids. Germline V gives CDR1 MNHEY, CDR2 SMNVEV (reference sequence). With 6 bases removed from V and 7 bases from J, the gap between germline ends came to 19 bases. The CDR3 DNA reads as TGTGCCAGCAGACCCGGACAGCTCCTCTTGGAGCAGTACTTC. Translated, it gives CASRPGQLLLEQYF.

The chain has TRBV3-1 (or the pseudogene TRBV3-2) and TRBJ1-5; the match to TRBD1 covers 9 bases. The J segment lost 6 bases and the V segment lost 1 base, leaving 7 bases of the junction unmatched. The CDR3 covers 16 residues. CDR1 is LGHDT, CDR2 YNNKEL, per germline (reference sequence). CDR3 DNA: TGTGCCAGCAGCCAAGGGGACAGGGTACAGGGTCAGCCCCAGCATTTT. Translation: CASSQGDRVQGQPQHF.

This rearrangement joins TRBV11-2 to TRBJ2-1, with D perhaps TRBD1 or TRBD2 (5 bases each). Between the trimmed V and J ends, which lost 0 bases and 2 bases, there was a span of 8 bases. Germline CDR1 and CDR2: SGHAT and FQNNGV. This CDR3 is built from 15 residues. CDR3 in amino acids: CASSLEVGAYNEQFF. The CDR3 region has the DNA TGTGCCAGCAGCTTAGAGGTGGGGGCCTACAATGAGCAGTTCTTC.

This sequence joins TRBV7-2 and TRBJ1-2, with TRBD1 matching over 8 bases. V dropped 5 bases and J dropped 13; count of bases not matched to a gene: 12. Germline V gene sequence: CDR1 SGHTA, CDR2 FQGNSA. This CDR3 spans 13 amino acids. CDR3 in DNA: TGTGCCAGCAGCCTCTACCGGGACAGGAATTTCACCTTC. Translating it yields CASSLYRDRNFTF.

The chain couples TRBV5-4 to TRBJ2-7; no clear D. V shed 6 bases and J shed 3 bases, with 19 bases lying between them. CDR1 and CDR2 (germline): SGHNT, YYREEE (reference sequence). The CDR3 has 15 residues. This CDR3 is CASTQTGPGSYEQYF. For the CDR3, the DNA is TGTGCCAGCACCCAAACCGGCCCAGGAAGCTACGAGCAGTACTTC.

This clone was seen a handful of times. The CDR3 DNA reads as TGCGCCAGCAGCTTGGCCCCTACAGGGAATAGGGAGCAGTTCTTC. Encoded protein: CASSLAPTGNREQFF. J is TRBJ2-1 and V is TRBV5-1; perhaps TRBD1 as D (6 bases). Germline V gene lookup returns CDR1 SGHRS and CDR2 YFSETQ. Trimming took 0 bases from V and 10 from J, leaving 17 bases between them. There are 15 residues in the CDR3.

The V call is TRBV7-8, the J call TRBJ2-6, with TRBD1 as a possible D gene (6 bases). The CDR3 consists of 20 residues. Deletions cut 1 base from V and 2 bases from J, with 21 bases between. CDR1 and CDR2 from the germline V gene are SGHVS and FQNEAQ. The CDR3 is CASSLVQFQGLSPGANVLTF. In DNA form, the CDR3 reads TGTGCCAGCAGCTTAGTCCAGTTTCAGGGGCTCTCTCCTGGGGCCAACGTCCTGACTTTC.

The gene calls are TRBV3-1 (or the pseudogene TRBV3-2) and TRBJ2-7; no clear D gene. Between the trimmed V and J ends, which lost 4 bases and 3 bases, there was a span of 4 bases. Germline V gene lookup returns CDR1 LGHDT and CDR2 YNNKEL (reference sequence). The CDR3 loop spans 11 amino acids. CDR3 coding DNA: TGTGCCAGCAGCCTATTCTACGAGCAGTACTTC. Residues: CASSLFYEQYF.

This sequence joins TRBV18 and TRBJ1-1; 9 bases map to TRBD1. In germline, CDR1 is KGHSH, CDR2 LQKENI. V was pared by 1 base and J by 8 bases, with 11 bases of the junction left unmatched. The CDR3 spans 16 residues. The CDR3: CASSPLGTGSGREAFF. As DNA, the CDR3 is TGTGCCAGCTCACCACTAGGGACAGGGAGCGGTCGCGAAGCTTTCTTT.

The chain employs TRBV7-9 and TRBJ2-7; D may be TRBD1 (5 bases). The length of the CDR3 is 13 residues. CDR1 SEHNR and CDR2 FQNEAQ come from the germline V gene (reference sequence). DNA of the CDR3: TGTGCAAGTAACGCAGGGCCTATCTACGAGCAGTACTTC. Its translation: CASNAGPIYEQYF.

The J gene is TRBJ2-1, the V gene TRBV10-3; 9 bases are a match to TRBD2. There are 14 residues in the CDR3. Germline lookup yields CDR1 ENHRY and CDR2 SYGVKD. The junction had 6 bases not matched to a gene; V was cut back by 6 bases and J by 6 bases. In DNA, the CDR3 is TGTGCCATCAGGACTAGCGGACCATCCAATGAGCAGTTCTTC. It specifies CAIRTSGPSNEQFF.

The CDR3: CASSRGPQHF. CDR3 in DNA: TGTGCCAGCAGTAGAGGGCCCCAGCATTTT. V and J are TRBV27 and TRBJ1-5; D ambiguous. CDR1 and CDR2 (germline): MNHEY, SMNVEV (reference sequence). The CDR3 runs to 10 residues. V lost 5 bases, J lost 9 bases, and 5 bases lay in between.

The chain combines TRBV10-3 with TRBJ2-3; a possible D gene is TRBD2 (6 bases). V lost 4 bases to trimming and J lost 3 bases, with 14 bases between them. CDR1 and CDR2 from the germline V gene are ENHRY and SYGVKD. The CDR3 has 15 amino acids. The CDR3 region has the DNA TGTGCCATCAGTGGGCGGCGGGGCGGAACAGATACGCAGTATTTT. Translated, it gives CAISGRRGGTDTQYF.

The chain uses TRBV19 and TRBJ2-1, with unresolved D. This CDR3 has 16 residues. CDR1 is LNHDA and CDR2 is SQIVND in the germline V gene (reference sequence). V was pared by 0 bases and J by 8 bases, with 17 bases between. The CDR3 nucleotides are TGTGCCAGTAGTATAGATCTCGAAGCCCGAGGAGATGAGCAGTTCTTC. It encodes CASSIDLEARGDEQFF.

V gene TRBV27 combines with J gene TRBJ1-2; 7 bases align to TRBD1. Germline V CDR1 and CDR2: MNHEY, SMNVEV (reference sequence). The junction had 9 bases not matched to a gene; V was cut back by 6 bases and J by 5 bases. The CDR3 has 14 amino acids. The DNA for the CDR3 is TGTGCCAGCAGATCCGGGACAGAGCCTTATGGCTACACCTTC. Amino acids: CASRSGTEPYGYTF.

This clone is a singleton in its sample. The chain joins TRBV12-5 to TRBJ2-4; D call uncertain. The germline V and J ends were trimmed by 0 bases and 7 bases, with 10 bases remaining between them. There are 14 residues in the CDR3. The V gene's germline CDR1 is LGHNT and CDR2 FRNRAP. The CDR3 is CASGLVGQINIQYF. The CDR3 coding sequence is TGTGCTAGTGGTTTGGTAGGGCAGATCAACATTCAGTACTTC.

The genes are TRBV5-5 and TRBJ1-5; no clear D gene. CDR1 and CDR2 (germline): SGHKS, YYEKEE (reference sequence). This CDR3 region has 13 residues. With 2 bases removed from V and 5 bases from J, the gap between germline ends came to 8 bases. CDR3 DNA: TGTGCCAGCAGCTTACGTGCCGATCAGCCCCAGCATTTT. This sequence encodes CASSLRADQPQHF.

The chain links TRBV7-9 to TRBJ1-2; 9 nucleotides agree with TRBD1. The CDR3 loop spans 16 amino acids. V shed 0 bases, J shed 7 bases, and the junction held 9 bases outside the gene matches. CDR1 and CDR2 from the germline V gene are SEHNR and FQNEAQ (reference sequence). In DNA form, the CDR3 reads TGTGCCAGCAGCTTAGCGATGCCACAGGGGGCGGGTGGCTACACCTTC. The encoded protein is CASSLAMPQGAGGYTF.

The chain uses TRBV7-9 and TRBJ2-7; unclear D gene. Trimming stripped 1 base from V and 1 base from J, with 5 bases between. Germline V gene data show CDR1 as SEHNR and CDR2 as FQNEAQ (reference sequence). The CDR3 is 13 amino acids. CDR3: CASSLELSYEQYF. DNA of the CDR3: TGTGCCAGCAGCTTAGAATTATCCTACGAGCAGTACTTC.